This is a list of T cell receptor beta chains from one sample in a study of CD8+CD57+ T cells in acquired aplastic anemia. TCRdb recomputed calls from the reads with MiXCR, one row per CDR3 protein. This table holds fewer than 250,000 distinct CDR3 sequences, roughly 50% found once. Sequenced material: sorted CD4+, CD8+, or CD8+CD57+ T cells (not recorded which) from PBMCs. The receptors come from a human donor with aplastic anemia. Each CDR3 is given with its conserved first and last residue. A D gene is named only where the DNA matches it firmly. Size tells how often a clone was seen (once, few, many) or the class of an expanded clone, and some rows leave it out.

DNA: TGCAGTGCTGCACAGGGGATACAAGGCACAGATACGCAGTATTTT; CDR3: CSAAQGIQGTDTQYF; J: TRBJ2-3; D: TRBD1; V: TRBV20-1; size: .
DNA: TGTGCCACCAGCAGGGACCCATTGAACACTGAAGCTTTCTTT; CDR3: CATSRDPLNTEAFF; J: TRBJ1-1; D: .; V: TRBV15; size: few
DNA: TGTGCCAGTAGTACTCGGTCAGAGACCCAGTACTTC; CDR3: CASSTRSETQYF; J: TRBJ2-5; D: .; V: TRBV19; size: .
DNA: TGTGCCAGTAGTCCCGGGACAGACAATCAGCCCCAGCATTTT; CDR3: CASSPGTDNQPQHF; J: TRBJ1-5; D: TRBD1; V: TRBV19; size: many
DNA: TGTGCCAGCAGAGCGACAGGGTTCTATGGCTACACCTTC; CDR3: CASRATGFYGYTF; J: TRBJ1-2; D: TRBD1; V: TRBV6-5; size: .
DNA: TGTGCCAGCAGCTTACTAGCGGGGGGGCACAATGAGCAGTTCTTC; CDR3: CASSLLAGGHNEQFF; J: TRBJ2-1; D: TRBD2; V: TRBV7-9; size: few
DNA: TGCAGTGCTAGCCCCAGCGGAGGGAACTACGAGCAGTACTTC; CDR3: CSASPSGGNYEQYF; J: TRBJ2-7; D: .; V: TRBV20-1; size: .
DNA: TGTGCCAGCAGCCAAGAAGGTGGAACTATCTGG; CDR3: CASSQEGGTIW; J: TRBJ1-6; D: .; V: TRBV14; size: many
DNA: TGTGCCAGCAGTCGCGGACAGGGCGATCAGCCCCAGCATTTT; CDR3: CASSRGQGDQPQHF; J: TRBJ1-5; D: TRBD1; V: TRBV28; size: .
DNA: TGTGCCAGCAGCCTGGACAGGGCGCATCACTCACCCCTCCACTTT; CDR3: CASSLDRAHHSPLHF; J: TRBJ1-6; D: TRBD1; V: TRBV2; size: .
DNA: TGTGCCAGCAGCTCAGGGGTTAATAATTCACCCCTCCACTTT; CDR3: CASSSGVNNSPLHF; J: TRBJ1-6; D: .; V: TRBV7-2; size: .
DNA: TGTGCCAGCAGTAAAGATGCGACATTAGGCTACGAGCAGTACTTC; CDR3: CASSKDATLGYEQYF; J: TRBJ2-7; D: .; V: TRBV7-8; size: few
DNA: TGCGCCAGCAGCTCCACAGGGGTTCATGGCTACACCTTC; CDR3: CASSSTGVHGYTF; J: TRBJ1-2; D: TRBD1; V: TRBV5-1; size: many
DNA: TGTGCCAGCGGCCCGACAGGGTTGAAAGGCTACACCTTC; CDR3: CASGPTGLKGYTF; J: TRBJ1-2; D: TRBD1; V: TRBV14; size: .
DNA: TGTGCCAGCAGTTTCCTCGGGCCCCAAGGGGGGACTGAAGCTTTCTTT; CDR3: CASSFLGPQGGTEAFF; J: TRBJ1-1; D: .; V: TRBV12-3/TRBV12-4; size: few
DNA: TGTGCCAGCAGCTTAGCGGTTTCCGGGACCGGGGAGATCCAGTACTTC; CDR3: CASSLAVSGTGEIQYF; J: TRBJ2-5; D: .; V: TRBV11-2; size: .
DNA: TGCAGTGCTAAGGGGGGACAGGGCTTCAATCAGCCCCAGCATTTT; CDR3: CSAKGGQGFNQPQHF; J: TRBJ1-5; D: TRBD1; V: TRBV20-1; size: .
DNA: TGTGCCAGCAGTTACGGACTAGCGGGGGGCTACGAGCAGTACTTC; CDR3: CASSYGLAGGYEQYF; J: TRBJ2-7; D: TRBD2; V: TRBV6-5; size: few
DNA: TGTGCCAGCAGTTACTCAGATTTACAGGGGGTCTATGGCTACACCTTC; CDR3: CASSYSDLQGVYGYTF; J: TRBJ1-2; D: TRBD1; V: TRBV12-3/TRBV12-4; size: .
DNA: TGTGCCAGCAGCCAAAGGGGGACAGAGGCTACGAACTACGAGCAGTACTTC; CDR3: CASSQRGTEATNYEQYF; J: TRBJ2-7; D: TRBD1; V: TRBV14; size: .
DNA: TGTGCCAGTAGTATCCAGGGGAGGAATCAGCCCCAGCATTTT; CDR3: CASSIQGRNQPQHF; J: TRBJ1-5; D: .; V: TRBV19; size: many
DNA: TGTGCCAGCAGCTTAGAAAGGGTGGGCGAGCAGTACTTC; CDR3: CASSLERVGEQYF; J: TRBJ2-7; D: .; V: TRBV7-8; size: .
DNA: TGCGCCAGCAGTGAGATACAGTTACGGAACATTCAGTACTTC; CDR3: CASSEIQLRNIQYF; J: TRBJ2-4; D: .; V: TRBV10-2; size: many
DNA: TGTGCCACCAGCAGAGGACGTCTCTACGAGCAGTACTTC; CDR3: CATSRGRLYEQYF; J: TRBJ2-7; D: .; V: TRBV15; size: once
DNA: TGCGCCAGCAGCCAAGGTGGGGGGCCCATATATAGCAATCAGCCCCAGCATTTT; CDR3: CASSQGGGPIYSNQPQHF; J: TRBJ1-5; D: .; V: TRBV4-1; size: few
DNA: TGCGCCAGTAGTATGGGAGAAGAGACCCAGTACTTC; CDR3: CASSMGEETQYF; J: TRBJ2-5; D: .; V: TRBV19; size: .
DNA: TGCAGTGCTAGAGATTCCCACCAAGGCGAGCAGTACTTC; CDR3: CSARDSHQGEQYF; J: TRBJ2-7; D: .; V: TRBV20-1; size: few
DNA: TGCAGTGGTCGGACGGGGGGGAGGGCAGATACGCAGTATTTT; CDR3: CSGRTGGRADTQYF; J: TRBJ2-3; D: TRBD2; V: TRBV20-1; size: .
DNA: TGTGCCAGCAGTAGGGGACAGATGAACTATAGCTGCACCTTC; CDR3: CASSRGQMNYSCTF; J: TRBJ1-2; D: TRBD1; V: TRBV2; size: .
DNA: TGCAGTGCTAGAGATCTTCTAGCGGGGGGAACCCAGTACTTC; CDR3: CSARDLLAGGTQYF; J: TRBJ2-5; D: TRBD2; V: TRBV20-1; size: many
DNA: TGTGCCAGCAGGCCCATACAGGGCGGGGGGGAGCTGTTTTTT; CDR3: CASRPIQGGGELFF; J: TRBJ2-2; D: .; V: TRBV2; size: .
DNA: TGCGCCAGCAGTGTTGGGGTCAGCCAAGAGACCCAGTACTTC; CDR3: CASSVGVSQETQYF; J: TRBJ2-5; D: .; V: TRBV10-2; size: .
DNA: TGTGCCATCAGGGACCGGGACAGGGCATATGGCTACACCTTC; CDR3: CAIRDRDRAYGYTF; J: TRBJ1-2; D: TRBD1; V: TRBV10-3; size: .
DNA: TGCAGCGTTGGAAGTTCTCCGGCTAGCCGATACGAGCAGTACTTC; CDR3: CSVGSSPASRYEQYF; J: TRBJ2-7; D: .; V: TRBV29-1; size: .
DNA: TGCGCCAGCAGCCGAGGGACAGGAGTCCGGGAGACCCAGTACTTC; CDR3: CASSRGTGVRETQYF; J: TRBJ2-5; D: TRBD1; V: TRBV5-1; size: many
DNA: TGTGCCACCAGTGACGGGCTGTCTAATGAGCAGTTCTTC; CDR3: CATSDGLSNEQFF; J: TRBJ2-1; D: .; V: TRBV24-1; size: few